This TCR beta chain was found in a study of blood T cell repertoires in COVID-19. Background on the study: Sources were T cells, B-cell-depleted T cells, or PBMCs; the material itself was cDNA or gDNA.

CDR3 length: 17 residues. V was pared by 0 bases and J by 4 bases, with 11 bases of the junction left unmatched. Germline V gene sequence: CDR1 LGHNA, CDR2 YSLEER. Source study methods: Reference gene primer amplification in the assay estimated nucleated cell counts. Measured with immunoSEQ multiplex PCR; TCRdb has only the in-frame clones, and not every one. The D gene and trimming were derived from the DNA, and the V and J assignments and clone size from that table. The repertoire holds roughly 55,000 clones, with about 86% as singletons. The sequence derives from a man aged 70-80 years with active COVID-19. Sequencing used peripheral blood. The chain has TRBV4-3 and TRBJ1-2; the match to TRBD1 covers 7 bases. As DNA, the CDR3 is TGCGCCAGCAGCCAAGATCGGAGGACAGGAGCCTTCTATGGCTACACCTTC. Amino acids: CASSQDRRTGAFYGYTF.